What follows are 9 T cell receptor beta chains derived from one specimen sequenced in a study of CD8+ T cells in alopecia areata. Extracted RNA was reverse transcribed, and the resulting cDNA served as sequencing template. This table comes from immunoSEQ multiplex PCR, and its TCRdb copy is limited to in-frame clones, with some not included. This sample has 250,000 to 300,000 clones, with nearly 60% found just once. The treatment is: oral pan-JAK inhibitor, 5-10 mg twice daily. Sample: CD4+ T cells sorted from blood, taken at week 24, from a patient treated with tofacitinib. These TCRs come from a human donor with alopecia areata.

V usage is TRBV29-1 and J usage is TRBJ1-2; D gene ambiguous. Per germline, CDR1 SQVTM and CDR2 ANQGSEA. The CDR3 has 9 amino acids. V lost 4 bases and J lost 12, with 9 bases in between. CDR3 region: CSVVTRDTF. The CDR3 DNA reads TGCAGCGTTGTAACCCGGGACACCTTC.

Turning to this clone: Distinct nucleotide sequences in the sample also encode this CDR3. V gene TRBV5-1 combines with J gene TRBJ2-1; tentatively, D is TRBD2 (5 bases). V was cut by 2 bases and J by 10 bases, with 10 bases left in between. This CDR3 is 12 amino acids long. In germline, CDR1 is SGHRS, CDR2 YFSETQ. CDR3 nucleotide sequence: TGCGCCAGCAGCTTAGGGCGAGGGGAGCAGTTCTTC. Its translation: CASSLGRGEQFF. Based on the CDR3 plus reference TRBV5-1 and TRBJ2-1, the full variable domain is KAGVTQTPRYLIKTRGQQVTLSCSPISGHRSVSWYQQTPGQGLQFLFEYFSETQRNKGNFPGRFSGRQFSNSRSEMNVSTLELGDSALYLCASSLGRGEQFFGPGTRLTVL.

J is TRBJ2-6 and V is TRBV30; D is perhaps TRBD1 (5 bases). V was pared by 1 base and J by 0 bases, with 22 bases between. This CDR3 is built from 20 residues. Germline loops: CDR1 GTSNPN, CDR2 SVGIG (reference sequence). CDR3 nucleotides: TGTGCCTGGAGTGATATGTGGGGCGGCAGGACCGACTCTGGGGCCAACGTCCTGACTTTC. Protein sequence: CAWSDMWGGRTDSGANVLTF.

This CDR3 is CAWNQGRENTEAFF. DNA of the CDR3: TGTGCCTGGAATCAGGGGCGGGAGAACACTGAAGCTTTCTTT. The chain uses TRBV30 and TRBJ1-1; TRBD1 might be the D (6 bases). Germline CDR1 and CDR2: GTSNPN and SVGIG (reference sequence). The CDR3 has 14 amino acids. Trimming shortened V by 4 bases and J by 1 base, and 13 bases separated the two germline ends.

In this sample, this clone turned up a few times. The chain's CDR3 is CASSVGPTGIEQQYF. Here the CDR3 DNA reads TGTGCCAGCAGCGTAGGTCCGACAGGGATTGAACAGCAGTACTTC. V gene TRBV9 combines with J gene TRBJ2-7, with 7 bases matching TRBD1. V lost 0 bases, J lost 8 bases, and 11 bases stayed unmatched. The germline CDR1 and CDR2 sequences are SGDLS and YYNGEE. This CDR3 region has 15 residues.

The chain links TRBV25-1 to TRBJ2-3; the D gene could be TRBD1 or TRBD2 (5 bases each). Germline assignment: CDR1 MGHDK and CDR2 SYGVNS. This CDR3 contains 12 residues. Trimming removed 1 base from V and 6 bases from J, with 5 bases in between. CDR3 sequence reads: CASSEWGDTQYF. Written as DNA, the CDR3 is TGTGCCAGCAGTGAATGGGGGGATACGCAGTATTTT.

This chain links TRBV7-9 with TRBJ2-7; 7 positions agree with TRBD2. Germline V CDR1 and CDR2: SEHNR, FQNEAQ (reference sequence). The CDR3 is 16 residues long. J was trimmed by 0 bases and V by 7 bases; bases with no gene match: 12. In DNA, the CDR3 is TGTGCCAGCACCCTATCCGGGTCTAGCGGCTCCTACGAGCAGTACTTC. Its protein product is CASTLSGSSGSYEQYF. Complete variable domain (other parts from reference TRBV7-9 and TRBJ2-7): DTGVSQNPRHKITKRGQNVTFRCDPISEHNRLYWYRQTLGQGPEFLTYFQNEAQLEKSRLLSDRFSAERPKGSFSTLEIQRTEQGDSAMYLCASTLSGSSGSYEQYFGPGTRLTVT.

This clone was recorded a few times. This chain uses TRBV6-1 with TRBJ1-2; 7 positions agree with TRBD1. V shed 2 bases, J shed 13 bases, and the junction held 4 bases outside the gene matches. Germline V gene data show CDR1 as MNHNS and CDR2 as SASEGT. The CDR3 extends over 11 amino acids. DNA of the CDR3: TGTGCCAGCAGTGAAAGGACAGGCCGCACCTTC. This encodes CASSERTGRTF.

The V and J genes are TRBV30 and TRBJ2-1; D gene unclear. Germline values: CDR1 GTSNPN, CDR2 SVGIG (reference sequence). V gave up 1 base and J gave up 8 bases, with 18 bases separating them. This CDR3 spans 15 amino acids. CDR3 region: CAWSGRSASIHEQFF. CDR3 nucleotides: TGTGCCTGGAGTGGTAGGTCAGCGTCGATTCATGAGCAGTTCTTC.